The 9 T cell receptor beta chains in this list originate from one sample, sequenced in a study of blood T cell repertoires in COVID-19. Profiled with immunoSEQ multiplex PCR; TCRdb holds only in-frame clones, not every one. The sample lists some 60,000 clones; roughly 93% were seen once. Sequencing was performed on peripheral blood. The receptors derive from a human donor in a cohort sampled during active COVID-19.

The chain couples TRBV5-1 to TRBJ2-7; 9 bases line up with TRBD1. CDR1 is SGHRS, CDR2 YFSETQ, per germline. With V trimmed by 2 bases and J by 1 base, 7 bases remained unmatched. The CDR3 is made up of 16 amino acids. CDR3 sequence (DNA): TGCGCCAGCAGCTTAGCGCCGGGACAGGGTTCCTACGAGCAGTACTTC. Amino acid sequence: CASSLAPGQGSYEQYF. Based on the CDR3 plus reference TRBV5-1 and TRBJ2-7, the full variable domain is KAGVTQTPRYLIKTRGQQVTLSCSPISGHRSVSWYQQTPGQGLQFLFEYFSETQRNKGNFPGRFSGRQFSNSRSEMNVSTLELGDSALYLCASSLAPGQGSYEQYFGPGTRLTVT.

The gene calls are TRBV14 and TRBJ2-1; D call uncertain. Trimming left V 4 bases short and J 8 bases short, with 9 bases between. Germline CDR1 SGHDN, CDR2 FVKESK. The CDR3 covers 12 residues. CDR3 coding DNA: TGTGCCAGCAGCCCCTTGGGCGATGAGCAGTTCTTC. Its protein product is CASSPLGDEQFF.

This clone was seen a handful of times. The rearrangement uses TRBV7-2 and TRBJ2-7; 14 positions match TRBD2. V lost 4 bases and J lost 4; bases outside the gene matches: 12. Per the germline V gene, CDR1 is SGHTA and CDR2 is FQGNSA. CDR3 length equals 18 residues. The CDR3: CASSSVGGTSGSGYEQYF. In DNA form, the CDR3 reads TGTGCCAGCAGCTCAGTCGGCGGGACTAGCGGGAGTGGGTACGAGCAGTACTTC.

V usage is TRBV11-3 and J usage is TRBJ2-7; D may be TRBD2 (6 bases). Germline assignment: CDR1 SGHNT and CDR2 YENEEA. V dropped 1 base and J dropped 7 bases, with 8 bases sitting between them. CDR3 length: 12 amino acids. CDR3 nucleotides: TGTGCCAGCAGCTTAGGCGGGGTTGAGCAGTACTTC. This encodes CASSLGGVEQYF.

This clone was recorded a few times. The chain joins TRBV7-9 to TRBJ2-3; 8 nucleotides align to TRBD2. J was trimmed by 3 bases and V by 2 bases; bases with no gene match: 7. The V gene's germline CDR1 is SEHNR and CDR2 FQNEAQ (reference sequence). The CDR3 contains 16 residues. For the CDR3, the DNA is TGTGCCAGCAGCTTACTGCCGGGACTAGGGACAGATACGCAGTATTTT. Its protein is CASSLLPGLGTDTQYF.

The CDR3 region has the DNA TGCAGCGTCCGTACCGGGACAGGGTCGTATAACGAGCAGTACTTC. It yields the protein CSVRTGTGSYNEQYF. The V and J genes are TRBV29-1 and TRBJ2-7; TRBD1 agrees at 9 bases. The V segment lost 6 bases and the J segment 5 bases; nucleotides outside the gene matches: 14. CDR1 and CDR2 from the germline V gene are SQVTM and ANQGSEA. There are 15 residues in the CDR3.

The V call is TRBV4-1, the J call TRBJ2-5; 9 bases are shared with TRBD1. Germline assignment: CDR1 MGHRA and CDR2 YSYEKL. Losses at the gene ends were 2 bases for V and 5 bases for J; bases not matched to a gene: 9. The CDR3 spans 16 residues. CDR3 region: CASSQTPGQGIETQYF. The CDR3 DNA is TGCGCCAGCAGCCAAACCCCGGGACAGGGTATCGAGACCCAGTACTTC.

This sequence joins TRBV27 and TRBJ1-1; 8 bases agree with TRBD1. J gave up 1 base and V 3 bases, and 7 bases lay outside the gene matches. The CDR3 sequence is 16 residues long. Germline V gene sequence: CDR1 MNHEY, CDR2 SMNVEV (reference sequence). The CDR3 DNA reads TGTGCCAGCAGTTTGCGCTCCGGGACAGGGAACACTGAAGCTTTCTTT. It specifies CASSLRSGTGNTEAFF.

V and J are TRBV6-5 and TRBJ2-3, with 10 bases identical to TRBD2. There are 13 residues in the CDR3. In germline, CDR1 is MNHEY, CDR2 SVGAGI. The V gene end was trimmed by 9 bases and the J gene end by 5 bases; junction bases not matched to a gene: 5. The CDR3 DNA sequence: TGTGCCAGTGCTAGCGGGAGAGGAGATACGCAGTATTTT. Its translation is CASASGRGDTQYF.